In terms of frequency, the clone carrying this T cell receptor beta chain is medium-sized. Its antigen is not known. PBMC were sourced from healthy-donor buffy coats. The data were taken from a study of human CD8 memory T cell subsets. Regarding the study as a whole: Stem-like memory and precursor exhausted T cells had similarly high diversity, unlike effector memory cells.

The CDR3 length is 13 residues. The TCR beta sequencing libraries came from UMI-labeled 5' RACE. The authors' processing: In each TCR beta library, there were between about 2,800 and 20,000 functional CDR3 beta clonotypes. TCRdb reprocessed the 5' RACE reads and reports one entry per CDR3 protein, with no DNA. V and J calls and clone size were set by TCRdb, not the authors. The data show over 5,000 distinct CDR3 sequences, and the top ten clones hold around 20%. The source material was CD8+ T cells from PBMCs. The receptor's source is a human donor in good health. This rearrangement joins TRBV12-3 or TRBV12-4 to TRBJ2-5; TCRdb's D call, TRBD2, is unchecked because there is no DNA. CDR3 protein: CASTASEQETQYF.